The 23 T cell receptor beta chains reported below all come from one sample, sequenced in a study of blood T cell repertoires in COVID-19. Repertoires were generated with immunoSEQ multiplex PCR, while TCRdb's copy carries only in-frame clones and drops some. The sample carries 60,000 to 70,000 clones, roughly 82% recorded once. Specimen: peripheral blood. Source of these receptors: a human donor in a cohort sampled during active COVID-19.

The CDR3 coding sequence is TGCAGTGCTAGTAGGAGAGATCAGCCCCAGCATTTT. Translation: CSASRRDQPQHF. The V gene is TRBV20-1, the J gene TRBJ1-5; no clear D gene. V lost 3 bases and J 5 bases, leaving 8 bases between the germline ends. Germline loops: CDR1 DFQATT, CDR2 SNEGSKA (reference sequence). The CDR3 totals 12 residues.

The chain combines TRBV19 with TRBJ2-7; 9 bases are a match to TRBD2. This CDR3 is 14 amino acids long. From germline, CDR1 is LNHDA and CDR2 SQIVND (reference sequence). Unmatched junction bases numbered 6, after V lost 8 bases and J lost 1 base. CDR3 coding DNA: TGTGCCAGTCGCGAGCGGGGGGATTCCTACGAGCAGTACTTC. Translation gives CASRERGDSYEQYF.

This rearrangement joins TRBV5-8 to TRBJ1-4; D possibly corresponds to TRBD1 (5 bases). V was clipped by 5 bases and J by 10 bases, with 18 bases between them. The CDR3 spans 14 residues. CDR1 is SGHTS and CDR2 is YDEGEE in the germline V gene. The CDR3 spells CASSQDTEPRKLFF. The CDR3 nucleotides read TGTGCCAGCAGTCAGGACACGGAGCCCCGAAAACTGTTTTTT.

The genes are TRBV5-1 and TRBJ2-2; 8 bases are shared with TRBD1. CDR3 length: 14 residues. Germline V CDR1 and CDR2: SGHRS, YFSETQ. V was clipped by 3 bases and J by 6 bases; unmatched bases: 4. CDR3 sequence (DNA): TGCGCCAGCAGCTACACGACAGGGGCCGGGGAGCTGTTTTTT. Translating gives CASSYTTGAGELFF.

The CDR3 reads CASSAGQGETEAFF. The CDR3 nucleotides read TGTGCCAGCAGCGCGGGACAGGGAGAAACTGAAGCTTTCTTT. The genes are TRBV2 and TRBJ1-1, with 9 bases identical to TRBD1. The CDR3 covers 14 residues. The junction had 7 bases not matched to a gene; V was cut back by 6 bases and J by 5 bases. CDR1 is SNHLY and CDR2 is FYNNEI in the germline V gene.

This rearrangement joins TRBV3-1 (or the pseudogene TRBV3-2) to TRBJ1-2; a weak D match, TRBD1 (6 bases). The germline CDR1 and CDR2 sequences are LGHDT and YNNKEL (reference sequence). The V gene lost 2 bases and the J gene lost 7 bases, with 11 bases spanning the gap. The CDR3 runs 13 residues. CDR3 DNA sequence: TGTGCCAGCAGCCAAATACAGGGACGTGGCTACACCTTC. This translates into CASSQIQGRGYTF.

The rearrangement links TRBV7-9 to TRBJ2-1, with TRBD1 matching 7 bases. After removal of 3 bases from V and 5 bases from J, the junction contained 4 bases not matched to a gene. Germline CDR1 and CDR2: SEHNR and FQNEAQ (reference sequence). The CDR3 is made up of 14 amino acids. CDR3 nucleotides: TGTGCCAGCAGCTTCACAGGGGCGAACAATGAGCAGTTCTTC. It translates to CASSFTGANNEQFF.

The CDR3 region is CASSRQDRDTEAFF. CDR3 DNA: TGTGCCAGCAGCCGTCAGGACAGGGACACTGAAGCTTTCTTT. The rearrangement uses TRBV7-3 and TRBJ1-1; 8 positions match TRBD1. Germline V lookup: CDR1 SGHTA, CDR2 FQGTGA. With V trimmed by 5 bases and J by 3 bases, 5 bases remained unmatched. The CDR3 runs to 14 residues.

This chain links TRBV20-1 with TRBJ2-2; tentative D call: TRBD1 (6 bases). The germline V gene encodes CDR1 DFQATT and CDR2 SNEGSKA (reference sequence). The CDR3 has 15 residues. The germline V and J ends were trimmed by 3 bases and 7 bases, with 18 bases remaining between them. For the CDR3, the DNA is TGCAGTGCTAGTCGGGCAGGGGCCCTGGGCGGGGAGCTGTTTTTT. Translated, it gives CSASRAGALGGELFF.

The chain is built from TRBV6-5 and TRBJ2-7; D is uncertain. The CDR3 contains 13 residues. Germline V CDR1 and CDR2: MNHEY, SVGAGI. V lost 2 bases and J 5 bases, leaving 10 bases between the germline ends. CDR3 loop: CASSYRVRNEQYF. As DNA, the CDR3 is TGTGCCAGCAGTTACCGGGTCCGGAACGAGCAGTACTTC.

This clone has only a few counts. The CDR3 sequence is CASSLGGPGDDEQYF. CDR3 nucleotide sequence: TGTGCCAGCAGCTTAGGGGGGCCAGGAGACGACGAGCAGTACTTC. The V and J genes are TRBV13 and TRBJ2-7; possibly TRBD1 for D (5 bases). The CDR3 loop spans 15 amino acids. Trimming removed 0 bases at V and 5 bases at J, with 14 bases between. CDR1 and CDR2 from the germline V gene are PRHDT and FYEKMQ (reference sequence).

J is TRBJ2-5 and V is TRBV7-2; TRBD1 matches at 11 bases. Germline V CDR1 and CDR2: SGHTA, FQGNSA. After removal of 5 bases from V and 1 base from J, the junction contained 6 bases not matched to a gene. The CDR3 runs 16 residues. The CDR3, as DNA: TGTGCCAGCAGCCAAACCGGGACAGGGGGCCAAGAGACCCAGTACTTC. Its translation is CASSQTGTGGQETQYF.

This chain connects TRBV7-8 to TRBJ2-1; D gene uncertain. The ends were cut back, 1 base at V and 0 bases at J, with 7 bases in the middle. Germline V lookup: CDR1 SGHVS, CDR2 FQNEAQ. This CDR3 comprises 15 residues. The CDR3 sequence: CASSLDSLSYNEQFF. DNA for the CDR3: TGTGCCAGCAGCTTAGACAGCCTCTCCTACAATGAGCAGTTCTTC.

The rearrangement uses TRBV11-3 and TRBJ2-2, with D perhaps TRBD2 (6 bases). V lost 5 bases, J lost 6 bases, and 13 bases lay in between. CDR1 SGHNT and CDR2 YENEEA come from the germline V gene. The length of the CDR3 is 14 residues. In DNA form, the CDR3 reads TGTGCCAGCAGCGAGAACGGAGGGTCCGGGGAGCTGTTTTTT. This sequence encodes CASSENGGSGELFF.

The V gene is TRBV15, the J gene TRBJ1-5, with 7 positions matching TRBD1. V lost 5 bases to trimming and J lost 5 bases; unmatched junction nucleotides: 6. CDR3 length: 14 residues. Germline assignment: CDR1 LNHNV and CDR2 YYDKDF (reference sequence). CDR3 region: CATSLDRDDQPQHF. The CDR3 bases are TGTGCCACCAGCCTAGACAGGGACGATCAGCCCCAGCATTTT.

To note about this clone: No DNA is shown, since the ends of the CDR3 on it are uncertain; the CDR3 is the one TCRdb lists. This rearrangement joins TRBV7-6 to TRBJ1-1; the D call in the table, TRBD1, was not verified against the DNA. The CDR3 extends over 16 residues, inclusive of both ends. Germline-derived CDR1 and CDR2 are SGHVS and FNYEAQ. The CDR3 sequence: CASSLFLSGGKAEAFF.

This clone has only a few counts. The chain employs TRBV5-1 and TRBJ2-2, with D maybe TRBD1 (6 bases). This CDR3 has 14 residues. The V end was cut by 2 bases, the J end by 5 bases, with 10 bases between. Germline V CDR1 and CDR2: SGHRS, YFSETQ. CDR3 sequence (DNA): TGCGCCAGCAGCTTCAGGGGCCGGACCGGGGAGCTGTTTTTT. Protein: CASSFRGRTGELFF.

The rearrangement uses TRBV27 and TRBJ1-5; perhaps TRBD1 as D (5 bases). Trimming took off 5 bases at V and 4 bases at J, with 15 bases between the two ends. Germline loops: CDR1 MNHEY, CDR2 SMNVEV (reference sequence). The CDR3 extends over 15 amino acids. CDR3 bases: TGTGCCAGCAGTCGTACCGGGGGAGAGAATCAGCCCCAGCATTTT. It is translated as CASSRTGGENQPQHF.

The chain carries TRBV6-1 and TRBJ2-3; D uncertain. Trimming shortened V by 4 bases and J by 2 bases, and 16 bases separated the two germline ends. CDR3 size: 16 residues. Germline loops: CDR1 MNHNS, CDR2 SASEGT. The CDR3 reads CASSVGPLGDTDTQYF. DNA of the CDR3: TGTGCCAGCAGTGTAGGTCCCCTGGGCGACACAGATACGCAGTATTTT.

In nucleotides, the CDR3 is TGTGCCAGCAGCCAGGGCGGTGGCAGGGCATACAATGAGCAGTTCTTC. Translation: CASSQGGGRAYNEQFF. This chain connects TRBV11-2 to TRBJ2-1; the D gene is possibly TRBD1 (5 bases). Germline lookup yields CDR1 SGHAT and CDR2 FQNNGV. V lost 5 bases and J lost 4, with 18 bases in between. The CDR3 contains 16 residues.

The chain couples TRBV5-1 to TRBJ2-7, with 10 positions matching TRBD1. The CDR3 extends over 15 amino acids. Looked up from germline, CDR1 is SGHRS and CDR2 is YFSETQ. The ends lost 0 bases at V and 3 bases at J; junction bases unmatched: 3. The CDR3 spells CASSLDGQGVYEQYF. Here the CDR3 DNA reads TGCGCCAGCAGCTTGGATGGACAGGGGGTCTACGAGCAGTACTTC.

The chain links TRBV2 to TRBJ1-2; 9 positions match TRBD1. The germline V gene encodes CDR1 SNHLY and CDR2 FYNNEI. V lost 8 bases to trimming and J lost 8 bases; unmatched junction nucleotides: 15. The CDR3 is 15 amino acids. CDR3 in amino acids: CASRKGGTGQGGYTF. The DNA of the CDR3 is TGTGCCAGCCGAAAGGGGGGGACAGGGCAGGGCGGCTACACCTTC.

This chain uses TRBV30 with TRBJ2-5; 10 bases match TRBD2. The germline V gene encodes CDR1 GTSNPN and CDR2 SVGIG (reference sequence). The V gene end was trimmed by 0 bases and the J gene end by 4 bases; junction bases not matched to a gene: 2. CDR3 size: 14 residues. This CDR3 is CAWSVLAGGETQYF. The CDR3 DNA sequence: TGTGCCTGGAGTGTATTAGCGGGGGGAGAGACCCAGTACTTC.